The T cell receptor beta chain under discussion was sequenced for a study of blood T cell repertoires in COVID-19 (TCRdb year 2020). Some background on the complete study: Samples covering the acute and convalescent phases of COVID-19 were provided by collaborators in the United States, Italy and Spain. HLA class I and class II types, where available, came from metadata supplied by the sample provider rather than from assay-based typing. The dataset comprised deeply sampled blood TCRbeta repertoires from subjects exposed to, actively infected with, or recovered from COVID-19. The material from the prospective study consisted of cDNA or gDNA derived from T cells, B-cell-depleted T cells, or PBMCs. The samples were drawn from two sources: the first 160 participants of the ongoing ImmuneRACE study, and some 1,300 subjects contributed by 6 global collaborators. Nearly every sample came with metadata listing a de-identified subject ID, COVID-19 status, age in years and sex. A freely available public database, intended as a resource for researchers studying the immune response to SARS-CoV-2, is where the repertoires were released.

Points the paper makes about the study in general: The amount of clinical and demographic metadata varied by source and participant and was provided uncurated.

Each collaborating institution followed its own protocols to collect whole blood in K2EDTA tubes. For TCRbeta analysis, collaborators shipped samples in one of three forms: frozen whole blood, isolated PBMCs, or DNA extracted from either of those sample types. The immunoSEQ Assay, a bias-controlled multiplex PCR, was used to amplify TCRbeta CDR3 regions from genomic DNA. The paper's processing steps were these. Within the assay, amplification of reference gene primers was used to estimate how many nucleated cells each sample contained. To quantify the absolute abundance of each unique TCRbeta CDR3 rearrangement, sequence reads were collapsed and filtered. For each sample, productive Simpson clonality was calculated by taking the square root of Simpson's diversity index across productive rearrangements. TCRdb holds this immuneACCESS table with in-frame rearrangements only. Some clones are missing; in checked studies, unresolved V genes explain under half, and the rest has no known cause. For V, J and clone size, that table is used; D and trimming come from the DNA. The sample profile shows just over 25,000 clones; 88% of them were found once. Roughly 15% of the sample lies in the top ten.

About this clone itself: This receptor's antigen is unknown. Nothing much larger sits one base from this clone, and base qualities are not available.

Spanning cysteine to phenylalanine, the CDR3 consists of 15 amino acids. Only the CDR3 part of the read is kept: 45 bases, read in frame from the first base. The V end gives up 3 bases and the J end 5 bases, leaving 9 bases in the junction not matched to a gene. The germline V gene gives CDR1 as ENHRY and CDR2 as SYGVKD. The receptor's source is a man between 65 and 79 years old with acute or convalescent COVID-19. Sequenced sample: peripheral blood. The V gene is TRBV10-3 and the J gene is TRBJ1-1; TRBD1 fits 7 bases in the junction. The DNA is TGTGCCATCAGTGACCCCGGACAGGTTGGGACTGAAGCTTTCTTT. This yields the protein CAISDPGQVGTEAFF.